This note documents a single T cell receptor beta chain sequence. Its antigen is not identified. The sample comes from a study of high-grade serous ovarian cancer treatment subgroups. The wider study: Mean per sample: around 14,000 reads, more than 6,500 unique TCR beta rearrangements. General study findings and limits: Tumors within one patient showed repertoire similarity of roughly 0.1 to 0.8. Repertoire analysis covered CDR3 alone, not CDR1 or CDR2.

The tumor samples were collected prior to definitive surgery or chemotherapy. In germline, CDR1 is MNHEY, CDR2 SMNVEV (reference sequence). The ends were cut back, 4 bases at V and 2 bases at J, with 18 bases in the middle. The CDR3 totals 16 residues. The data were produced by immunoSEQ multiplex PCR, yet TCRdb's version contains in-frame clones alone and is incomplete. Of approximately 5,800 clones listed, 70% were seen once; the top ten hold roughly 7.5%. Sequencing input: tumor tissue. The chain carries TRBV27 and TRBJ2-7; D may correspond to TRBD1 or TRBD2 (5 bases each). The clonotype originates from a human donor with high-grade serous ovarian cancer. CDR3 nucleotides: TGTGCCAGCAGTTCAGCCCTCGAACGGGGCGCCTACGAGCAGTACTTC. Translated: CASSSALERGAYEQYF.